The 8 T cell receptor beta chains in this list originate from one sample, sequenced in a study of CD8 T cells in Susac syndrome. An input of 0.5 to 1 ug of RNA was subjected to reverse transcription using random hexamers. TCRdb itself ran the immunoSEQ multiplex PCR reads through MiXCR, one entry per CDR3 protein. The table records roughly 84,000 distinct CDR3 sequences, roughly 95% of them present only once. Sequences were obtained from CD8+ T cells from PBMCs. The receptors here all came from a human donor with Susac syndrome.

The chain links TRBV20-1 to TRBJ1-2, with 7 bases aligning to TRBD1. V shed 3 bases, J shed 10 bases, and the junction held 8 bases outside the gene matches. CDR3 size: 12 residues. The germline V gene has CDR1 DFQATT and CDR2 SNEGSKA (reference sequence). CDR3 nucleotides: TGCAGTGCTAGCATGACAGGGTGGAACTACACCTTC. This sequence encodes CSASMTGWNYTF.

The V gene is TRBV2, the J gene TRBJ2-1; D not certain. The CDR3 is made up of 13 amino acids. Germline V CDR1 and CDR2: SNHLY, FYNNEI. The V end was cut by 10 bases, the J end by 7 bases, with 17 bases between. As DNA, the CDR3 is TGTGCCACCATGCGAGGCCTAGGGAATGAGCAGTTCTTC. Its translation is CATMRGLGNEQFF.

V and J are TRBV3-1 and TRBJ2-1; TRBD2 agrees at 16 bases. The V gene's germline CDR1 is LGHDT and CDR2 YNNKEL (reference sequence). The CDR3 is 15 residues long. Trimming took 4 bases from V and 10 from J; bases not matched to a gene: 4. CDR3 region: CASSLGLAGGNEQFF. The CDR3 DNA reads TGTGCCAGCAGCCTGGGACTAGCGGGGGGGAACGAGCAGTTCTTC.

The genes are TRBV27 and TRBJ2-6; no reliable D call. Germline loops: CDR1 MNHEY, CDR2 SMNVEV (reference sequence). The V gene lost 10 bases and the J gene lost 4 bases, with 8 bases spanning the gap. The CDR3 is 12 amino acids. This CDR3 is CAIRTGANVLTF. CDR3 in DNA: TGTGCCATTCGGACGGGGGCCAACGTCCTGACTTTC. Looking up the rest from reference TRBV27 and TRBJ2-6 gives the full variable domain: EAQVTQNPRYLITVTGKKLTVTCSQNMNHEYMSWYRQDPGLGLRQIYYSMNVEVTDKGDVPEGYKVSRKEKRNFPLILESPSPNQTSLYFCAIRTGANVLTFGAGSRLTVL.

V usage is TRBV3-1 and J usage is TRBJ2-5, with D unresolved. The CDR3 consists of 16 residues. CDR1 is LGHDT, CDR2 YNNKEL, per germline (reference sequence). V lost 3 bases and J 2 bases, leaving 16 bases between the germline ends. The CDR3 coding sequence is TGTGCCAGCAGCCAGGGAATCGTGGAGACACAAGAGACCCAGTACTTC. It encodes CASSQGIVETQETQYF.

The chain combines TRBV9 with TRBJ2-1; TRBD2 is a possible D gene (5 bases). The CDR3 loop spans 15 amino acids. The V end lost 4 bases, the J end lost 8 bases, and 19 bases lay between the germline ends. Per germline, CDR1 SGDLS and CDR2 YYNGEE. The DNA of the CDR3 is TGTGCCAGCAGCCCCGAGGGCCCCGTGCTGGATGAGCAGTTCTTC. This gives the protein CASSPEGPVLDEQFF. Together with reference TRBV9 and TRBJ2-1, the CDR3 gives the full variable domain: DSGVTQTPKHLITATGQRVTLRCSPRSGDLSVYWYQQSLDQGLQFLIQYYNGEERAKGNILERFSAQQFPDLHSELNLSSLELGDSALYFCASSPEGPVLDEQFFGPGTRLTVL.

The chain combines TRBV6-1 with TRBJ1-5, with no clear D. The germline V and J ends were trimmed by 7 bases and 5 bases, with 12 bases remaining between them. Germline CDR1 reads MNHNS; CDR2 reads SASEGT. The CDR3 is 13 residues long. CDR3 in amino acids: CASTERRDQPQHF. CDR3 DNA sequence: TGTGCCAGCACCGAAAGACGAGATCAGCCCCAGCATTTT.

This chain connects TRBV30 to TRBJ2-7, with a weak D call TRBD1 (5 bases). V lost 4 bases and J lost 7, with 11 bases in between. Germline V lookup: CDR1 GTSNPN, CDR2 SVGIG (reference sequence). The CDR3 extends over 11 amino acids. The CDR3 spells CAWMQGSEQYF. In DNA form, the CDR3 reads TGTGCCTGGATGCAGGGATCGGAGCAGTACTTC.